The T cell receptor beta chain described here comes from a study of Tregs in tolerant kidney transplant recipients. The study, taken as a whole, reports: Activated donor B cell expansion appeared to reveal the most relevant donor-specific TCRbeta repertoire. The small number of patients limits these findings pending further validation. For some patients, primers changed over time, blocking nucleotide-level comparison.

Mixed chimerism was transient after nonmyeloablative marrow transplants from related graft donors. Method: immunoSEQ multiplex PCR; TCRdb's copy keeps in-frame clones and lacks some. The clone table shows 2,000 to 3,000 clones, with the ten largest holding around 40%. Comment on this clone: Its specificity is unknown. The read halts 3 residues ahead of the CDR3 end, with the missing end drawn from the germline J gene.

The CDR3 covers 15 residues. The junction had 6 bases not matched to a gene; V was cut back by 4 bases and J by 4 bases. Germline CDR1 reads LGHNA; CDR2 reads YNFKEQ. The receptor's source is a human patient who received a combined kidney and bone marrow transplant. Some T cells may be transferred from the graft donor. The source was CD8+ T cells from blood (PBMCs), collected 6 months after the transplant. V and J are TRBV4-2 and TRBJ2-7; 11 bases match TRBD1. Here the CDR3 reads CASSPSGTGGYEQYF. The part of the CDR3 DNA that was read is TGTGCCAGCAGCCCAAGCGGGACAGGGGGGTACGAG.